This T cell receptor (beta chain) was captured by sequencing in a study of read filtering for tumor transcriptome and immune sequencing. Overall study: TCR-mapped reads were about 4.05 to 11 million with IR-seq versus roughly 85 to 1,400 with RNA-seq.

This clonotype was picked up a small number of times. Antigen: not known. The J segment lost 11 bases and the V segment lost 3 bases, leaving 7 bases of the junction unmatched. The CDR3 totals 13 residues. Per the germline V gene, CDR1 is SNHLY and CDR2 is FYNNEI. Study outcomes and limitations: The sorted CD138-negative fraction was a mixed bone marrow immune population, not purified T cells. Compared with RNA-seq, IR-seq gave much higher clonotype depth and reliability.

The library was built from around 0.4 ug RNA with molecular barcoded adaptors for alpha/delta and beta/gamma chains. TCRdb redid the calling of the reads with MiXCR, one entry per CDR3 protein. The profile covers 90,000 or so distinct CDR3 sequences, with approximately 21% appearing a single time and about an eighth taken by the ten largest. The sample comprised a population of CD138-negative cells sorted from bone marrow. The sequence was collected from a donor aged 40 or over with multiple myeloma. This chain links TRBV2 with TRBJ1-5, with 7 bases identical to TRBD1. DNA of the CDR3: TGTGCCAGCAGTGATAACAGGGGAATTTCCCAGCATTTT. Protein sequence: CASSDNRGISQHF.